This section outlines one T cell receptor beta chain sequence together with its context. Its specificity is unknown. Each case's diagnosis was confirmed by two pathologists on H&E. The data are from a study of immune evolution from preneoplasia to lung adenocarcinoma. Study background: HLA loss of heterozygosity: 5.5% to 8.5% AIS, around 16% MIA, about 35% ADC, none AAH.

V shed 0 bases and J shed 5 bases, with 10 bases lying between them. From germline, CDR1 is MNHEY and CDR2 SVGAGI. The CDR3 extends over 15 amino acids. General study findings and limits: T cell clonality was higher in KRAS-mutant than EGFR-mutant or wild-type nodules. From normal lung to invasive adenocarcinoma, top clone frequencies appeared to decrease.

TCRdb's copy holds only in-frame clones and misses some; the assay was immunoSEQ multiplex PCR. The data show under 3,500 clones, roughly 90% seen once. The specimen sequenced was FFPE invasive lung adenocarcinoma tissue. The V gene is TRBV6-5, the J gene TRBJ2-2, with D possibly matching TRBD2 (6 bases). This receptor was identified in a person aged 65-85 years with invasive lung adenocarcinoma. CDR3 coding DNA: TGTGCCAGCAGTTACTCGTGGGGGAGGACCGGGGAGCTGTTTTTT. This translates into CASSYSWGRTGELFF.